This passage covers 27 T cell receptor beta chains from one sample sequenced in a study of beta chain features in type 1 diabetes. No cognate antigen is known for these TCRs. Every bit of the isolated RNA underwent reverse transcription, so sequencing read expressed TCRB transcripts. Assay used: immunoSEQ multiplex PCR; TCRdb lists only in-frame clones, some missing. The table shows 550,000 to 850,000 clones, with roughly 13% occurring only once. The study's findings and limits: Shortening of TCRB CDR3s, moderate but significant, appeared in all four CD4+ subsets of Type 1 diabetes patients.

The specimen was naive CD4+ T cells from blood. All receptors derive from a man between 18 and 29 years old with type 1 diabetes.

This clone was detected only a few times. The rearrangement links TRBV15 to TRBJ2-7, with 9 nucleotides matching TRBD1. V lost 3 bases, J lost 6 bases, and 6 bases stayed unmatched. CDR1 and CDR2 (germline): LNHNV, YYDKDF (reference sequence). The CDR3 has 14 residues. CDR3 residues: CATSRGQGEAEQYF. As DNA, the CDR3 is TGTGCCACCAGCAGGGGACAGGGTGAGGCCGAGCAGTACTTC.

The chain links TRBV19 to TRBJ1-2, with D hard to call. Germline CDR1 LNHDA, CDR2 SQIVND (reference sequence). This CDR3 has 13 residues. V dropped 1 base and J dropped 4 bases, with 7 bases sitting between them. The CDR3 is CASSIGDPYGYTF. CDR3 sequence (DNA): TGTGCCAGTAGTATAGGAGACCCCTATGGCTACACCTTC.

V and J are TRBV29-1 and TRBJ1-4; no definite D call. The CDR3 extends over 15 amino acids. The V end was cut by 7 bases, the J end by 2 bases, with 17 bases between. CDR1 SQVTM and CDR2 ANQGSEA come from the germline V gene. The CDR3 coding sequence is TGCAGCGCGGGCCATGCAAAGGCCACTAATGAAAAACTGTTTTTT. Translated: CSAGHAKATNEKLFF.

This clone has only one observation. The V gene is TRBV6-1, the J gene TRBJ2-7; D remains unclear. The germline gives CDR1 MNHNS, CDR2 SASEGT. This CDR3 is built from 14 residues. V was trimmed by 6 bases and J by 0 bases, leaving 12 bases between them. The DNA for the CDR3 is TGTGCCAGCAGCGAAAGGGAAGGCTCCTACGAGCAGTACTTC. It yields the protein CASSEREGSYEQYF.

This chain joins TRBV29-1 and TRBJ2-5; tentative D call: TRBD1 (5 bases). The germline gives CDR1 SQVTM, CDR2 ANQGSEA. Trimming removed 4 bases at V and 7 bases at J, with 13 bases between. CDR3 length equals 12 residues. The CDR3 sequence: CSVGGAPGTQYF. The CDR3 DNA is TGCAGCGTTGGGGGCGCCCCCGGGACCCAGTACTTC. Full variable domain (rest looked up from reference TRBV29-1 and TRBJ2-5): SAVISQKPSRDICQRGTSLTIQCQVDSQVTMMFWYRQQPGQSLTLIATANQGSEATYESGFVIDKFPISRPNLTFSTLTVSNMSPEDSSIYLCSVGGAPGTQYFGPGTRLLVL.

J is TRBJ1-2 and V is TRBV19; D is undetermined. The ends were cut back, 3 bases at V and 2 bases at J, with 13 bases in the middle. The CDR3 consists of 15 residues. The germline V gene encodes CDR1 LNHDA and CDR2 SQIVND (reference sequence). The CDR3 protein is CASSIWTSKNYGYTF. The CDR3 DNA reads TGTGCCAGTAGTATTTGGACGTCAAAGAACTATGGCTACACCTTC.

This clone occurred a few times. The CDR3 loop reads CASSENAISTLETQYF. CDR3 bases: TGTGCCAGCAGTGAAAACGCAATAAGCACGCTAGAGACCCAGTACTTC. This chain connects TRBV6-1 to TRBJ2-5; D call uncertain. Germline V gives CDR1 MNHNS, CDR2 SASEGT. The CDR3 loop spans 16 amino acids. V lost 2 bases and J 4 bases, leaving 17 bases between the germline ends.

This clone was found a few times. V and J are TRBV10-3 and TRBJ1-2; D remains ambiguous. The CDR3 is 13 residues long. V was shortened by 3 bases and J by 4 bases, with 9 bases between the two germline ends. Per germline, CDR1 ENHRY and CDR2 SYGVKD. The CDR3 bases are TGTGCCATCAGTGAAAACCCCCTCTATGGCTACACCTTC. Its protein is CAISENPLYGYTF.

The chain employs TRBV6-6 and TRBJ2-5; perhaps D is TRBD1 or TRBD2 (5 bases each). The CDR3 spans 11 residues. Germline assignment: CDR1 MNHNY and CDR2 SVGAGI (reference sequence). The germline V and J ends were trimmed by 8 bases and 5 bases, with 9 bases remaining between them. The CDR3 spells CASGGGETQYF. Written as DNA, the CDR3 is TGTGCCAGCGGGGGTGGGGAGACCCAGTACTTC.

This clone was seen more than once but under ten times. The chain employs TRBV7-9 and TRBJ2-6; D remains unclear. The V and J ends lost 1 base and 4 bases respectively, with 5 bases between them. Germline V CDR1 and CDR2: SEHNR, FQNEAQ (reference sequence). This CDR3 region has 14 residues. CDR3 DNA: TGTGCCAGCAGCTTAGGTGGCGGGGCCAACGTCCTGACTTTC. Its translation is CASSLGGGANVLTF.

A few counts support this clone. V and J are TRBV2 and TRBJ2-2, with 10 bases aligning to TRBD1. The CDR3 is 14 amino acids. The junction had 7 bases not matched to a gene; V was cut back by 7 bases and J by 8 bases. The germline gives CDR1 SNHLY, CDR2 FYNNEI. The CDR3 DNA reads TGTGCCAGCATGGACGGGACAGGGGAGGGGGAGCTGTTTTTT. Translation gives CASMDGTGEGELFF.

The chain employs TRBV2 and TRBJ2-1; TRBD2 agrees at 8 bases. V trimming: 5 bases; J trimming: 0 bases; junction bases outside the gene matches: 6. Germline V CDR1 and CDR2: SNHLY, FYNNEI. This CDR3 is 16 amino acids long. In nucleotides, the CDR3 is TGTGCCAGCAGTATCCGCGGGGGGAGCTCCTACAATGAGCAGTTCTTC. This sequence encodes CASSIRGGSSYNEQFF. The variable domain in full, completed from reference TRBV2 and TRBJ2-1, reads EPEVTQTPSHQVTQMGQEVILRCVPISNHLYFYWYRQILGQKVEFLVSFYNNEISEKSEIFDDQFSVERPDGSNFTLKIRSTKLEDSAMYFCASSIRGGSSYNEQFFGPGTRLTVL.

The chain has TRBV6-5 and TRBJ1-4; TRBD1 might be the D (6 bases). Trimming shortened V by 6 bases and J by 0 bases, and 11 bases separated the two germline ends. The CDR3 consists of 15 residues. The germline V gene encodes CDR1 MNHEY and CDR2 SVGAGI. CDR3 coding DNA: TGTGCCAGCAGCAATACAGGGACAACTAATGAAAAACTGTTTTTT. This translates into CASSNTGTTNEKLFF.

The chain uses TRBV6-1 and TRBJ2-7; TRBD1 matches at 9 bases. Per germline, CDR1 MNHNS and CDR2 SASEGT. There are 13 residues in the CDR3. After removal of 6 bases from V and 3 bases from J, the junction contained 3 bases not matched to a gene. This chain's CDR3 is CASSWDRVYEQYF. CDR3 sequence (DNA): TGTGCCAGCAGCTGGGACAGGGTCTACGAGCAGTACTTC.

CDR3 amino acids: CAWRVGGVLFF. CDR3 DNA sequence: TGTGCCTGGAGGGTCGGTGGAGTGCTGTTTTTT. V usage is TRBV30 and J usage is TRBJ1-4; D gene uncertain. Between the trimmed V and J ends, which lost 3 bases and 14 bases, there was a span of 13 bases. The germline CDR1 and CDR2 sequences are GTSNPN and SVGIG (reference sequence). The CDR3 spans 11 residues.

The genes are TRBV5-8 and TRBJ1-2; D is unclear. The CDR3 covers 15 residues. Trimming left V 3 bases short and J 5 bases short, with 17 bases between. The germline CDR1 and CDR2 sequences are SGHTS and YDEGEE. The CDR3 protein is CASSSGSWASYGYTF. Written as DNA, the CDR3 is TGTGCCAGCAGCTCCGGGTCATGGGCCTCTTATGGCTACACCTTC.

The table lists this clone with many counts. The chain's CDR3 is CASRAGREQFF. CDR3 nucleotides: TGTGCCAGCAGGGCGGGGCGAGAGCAGTTCTTC. The gene calls are TRBV13 and TRBJ2-1, with a possible D match to TRBD2 (6 bases). V shed 6 bases and J shed 10 bases, with 10 bases lying between them. CDR3 length: 11 residues. Germline CDR1 is PRHDT and CDR2 is FYEKMQ (reference sequence).

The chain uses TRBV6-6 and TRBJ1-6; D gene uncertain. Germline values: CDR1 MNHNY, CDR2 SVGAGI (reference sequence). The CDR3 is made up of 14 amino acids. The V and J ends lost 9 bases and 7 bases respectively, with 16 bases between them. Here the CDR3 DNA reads TGTGCCAGTGCCCCCGGGCGGAGGAATTCACCCCTCCACTTT. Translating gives CASAPGRRNSPLHF.

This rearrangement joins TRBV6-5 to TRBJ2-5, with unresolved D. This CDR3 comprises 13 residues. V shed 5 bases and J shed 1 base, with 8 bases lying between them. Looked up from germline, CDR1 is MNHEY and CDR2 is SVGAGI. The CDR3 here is CASSVAVQETQYF. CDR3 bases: TGTGCCAGCAGTGTCGCAGTCCAAGAGACCCAGTACTTC.

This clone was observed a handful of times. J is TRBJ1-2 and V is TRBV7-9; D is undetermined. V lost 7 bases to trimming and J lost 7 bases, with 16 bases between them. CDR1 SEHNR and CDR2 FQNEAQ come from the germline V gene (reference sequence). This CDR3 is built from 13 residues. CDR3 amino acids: CASIALRTAGYTF. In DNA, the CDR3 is TGTGCCAGCATCGCTCTTAGGACGGCTGGCTACACCTTC.

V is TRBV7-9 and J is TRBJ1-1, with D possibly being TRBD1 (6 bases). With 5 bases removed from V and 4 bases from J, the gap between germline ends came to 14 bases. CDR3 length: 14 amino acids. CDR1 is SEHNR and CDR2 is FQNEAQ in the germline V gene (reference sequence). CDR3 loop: CASSQTGSATEAFF. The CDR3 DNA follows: TGTGCCAGCAGCCAGACAGGTTCGGCCACTGAAGCTTTCTTT.

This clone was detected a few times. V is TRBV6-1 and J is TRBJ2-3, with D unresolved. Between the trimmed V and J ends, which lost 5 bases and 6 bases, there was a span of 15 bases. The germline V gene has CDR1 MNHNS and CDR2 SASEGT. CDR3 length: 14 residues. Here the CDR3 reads CASSLSGPRDTQYF. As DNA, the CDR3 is TGTGCCAGCAGTCTCTCTGGACCTCGGGATACGCAGTATTTT.

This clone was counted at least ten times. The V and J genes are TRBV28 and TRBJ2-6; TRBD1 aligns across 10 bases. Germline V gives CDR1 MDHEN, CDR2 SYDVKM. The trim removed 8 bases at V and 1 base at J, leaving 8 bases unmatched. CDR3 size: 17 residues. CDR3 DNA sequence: TGTGCCAGCGGCACCGGGACAGGGGTATCTGGGGCCAACGTCCTGACTTTC. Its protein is CASGTGTGVSGANVLTF.

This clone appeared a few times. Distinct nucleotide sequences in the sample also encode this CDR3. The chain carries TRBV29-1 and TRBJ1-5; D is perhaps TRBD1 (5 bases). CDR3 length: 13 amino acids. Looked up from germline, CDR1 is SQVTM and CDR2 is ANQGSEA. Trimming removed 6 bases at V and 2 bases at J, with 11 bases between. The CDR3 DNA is TGCAGCGTCGGGGGGGTGGGCAATCAGCCCCAGCATTTT. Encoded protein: CSVGGVGNQPQHF.

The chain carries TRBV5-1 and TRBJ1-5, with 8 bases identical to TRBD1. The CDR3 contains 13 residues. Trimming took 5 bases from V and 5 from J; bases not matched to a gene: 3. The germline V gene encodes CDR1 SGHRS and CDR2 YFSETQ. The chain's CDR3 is CASRDREDQPQHF. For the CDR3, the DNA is TGCGCCAGCAGGGACAGGGAGGATCAGCCCCAGCATTTT. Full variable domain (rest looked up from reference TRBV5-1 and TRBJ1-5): KAGVTQTPRYLIKTRGQQVTLSCSPISGHRSVSWYQQTPGQGLQFLFEYFSETQRNKGNFPGRFSGRQFSNSRSEMNVSTLELGDSALYLCASRDREDQPQHFGDGTRLSIL.

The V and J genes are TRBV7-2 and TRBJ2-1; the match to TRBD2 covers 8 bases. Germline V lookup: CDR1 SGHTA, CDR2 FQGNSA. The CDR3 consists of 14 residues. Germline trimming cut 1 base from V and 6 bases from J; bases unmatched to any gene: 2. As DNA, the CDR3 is TGTGCCAGCAGCTTAGAGACTAGCGTCAATGAGCAGTTCTTC. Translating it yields CASSLETSVNEQFF.

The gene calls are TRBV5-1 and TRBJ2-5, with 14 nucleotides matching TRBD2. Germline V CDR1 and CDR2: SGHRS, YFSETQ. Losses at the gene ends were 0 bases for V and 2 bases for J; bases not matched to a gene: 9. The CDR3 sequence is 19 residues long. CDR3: CASSLASWTSGGIQETQYF. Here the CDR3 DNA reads TGCGCCAGCAGCTTGGCGAGCTGGACTAGCGGGGGGATTCAAGAGACCCAGTACTTC.